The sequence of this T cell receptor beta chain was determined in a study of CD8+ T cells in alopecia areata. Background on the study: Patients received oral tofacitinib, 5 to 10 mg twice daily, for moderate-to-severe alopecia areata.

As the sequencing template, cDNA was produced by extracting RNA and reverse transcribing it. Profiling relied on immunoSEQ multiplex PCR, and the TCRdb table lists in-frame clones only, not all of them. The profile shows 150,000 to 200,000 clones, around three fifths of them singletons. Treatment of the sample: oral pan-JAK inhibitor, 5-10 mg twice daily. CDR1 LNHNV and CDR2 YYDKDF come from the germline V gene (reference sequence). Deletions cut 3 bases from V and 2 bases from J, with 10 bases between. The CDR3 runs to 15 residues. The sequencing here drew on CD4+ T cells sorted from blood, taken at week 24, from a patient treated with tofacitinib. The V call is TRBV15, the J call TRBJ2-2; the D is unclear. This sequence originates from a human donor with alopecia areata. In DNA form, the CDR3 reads TGTGCCACCAGCAGTTTGAGAAAAAACACCGGGGAGCTGTTTTTT. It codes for CATSSLRKNTGELFF.